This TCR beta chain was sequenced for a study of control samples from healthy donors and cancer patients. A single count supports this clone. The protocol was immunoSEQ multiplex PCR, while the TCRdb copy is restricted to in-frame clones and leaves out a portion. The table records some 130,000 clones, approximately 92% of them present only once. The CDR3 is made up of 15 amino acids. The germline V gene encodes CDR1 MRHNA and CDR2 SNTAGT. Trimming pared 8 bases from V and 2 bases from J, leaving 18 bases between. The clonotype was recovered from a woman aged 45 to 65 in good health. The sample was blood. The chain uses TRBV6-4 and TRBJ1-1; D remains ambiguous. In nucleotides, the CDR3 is TGTGCCAGCCTGGGGAGGGAAAGTAGAAACACTGAAGCTTTCTTT. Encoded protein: CASLGRESRNTEAFF.